Listed below are T cell receptor beta chains from one sample, sequenced in a study of CD8+CD57+ T cells in acquired aplastic anemia. TCRdb analysed the reads with MiXCR anew, one entry per CDR3 protein. The table includes 400,000 to 450,000 distinct CDR3 sequences, roughly 64% detected once. Sequenced input: sorted CD4+, CD8+, or CD8+CD57+ T cells (not recorded which) from PBMCs. Receptors were obtained from a human donor in good health, serving as a control. The CDR3 runs from the conserved cysteine through the conserved F or W. Fields, in order: CDR3 protein, CDR3 DNA, V gene, clone size, D gene, J gene. D genes are given only for firm matches. Size is omitted from some rows. Given values are once, few, many or a class for expanded clones.

CDR3 protein: CASKPDLAAGELFF
CDR3 DNA: TGTGCCAGCAAGCCTGATCTAGCGGCCGGGGAGCTGTTTTTT
V gene: TRBV5-6
clone size: .
D gene: TRBD2
J gene: TRBJ2-2

CDR3 protein: CSAKLRRQGYTF
CDR3 DNA: TGCAGTGCTAAGTTGCGAAGGCAAGGCTACACCTTC
V gene: TRBV20-1
clone size: once
D gene: .
J gene: TRBJ1-2

CDR3 protein: CASSLDRDPTTQYF
CDR3 DNA: TGCGCCAGCAGCTTGGACAGGGATCCTACTACGCAGTATTTT
V gene: TRBV5-1
clone size: .
D gene: .
J gene: TRBJ2-3

CDR3 protein: CASSTGTVNYGYTYF
CDR3 DNA: TGTGCCAGCAGCACGGGGACAGTTAACTATGGCTACACCTACTTC
V gene: TRBV7-2
clone size: .
D gene: TRBD1
J gene: TRBJ2-7

CDR3 protein: CASSFGAGKGNTIYF
CDR3 DNA: TGTGCCAGCAGCTTCGGGGCCGGGAAGGGAAACACCATATATTTT
V gene: TRBV5-1
clone size: .
D gene: .
J gene: TRBJ1-3

CDR3 protein: CASSELGGTGGNEQFF
CDR3 DNA: TGTGCCAGCAGTGAATTAGGGGGGACCGGTGGAAATGAGCAGTTCTTC
V gene: TRBV25-1
clone size: .
D gene: .
J gene: TRBJ2-1

CDR3 protein: CASNRGQGTGYTF
CDR3 DNA: TGTGCCAGCAACAGGGGACAGGGGACTGGCTACACCTTC
V gene: TRBV6-5
clone size: .
D gene: TRBD1
J gene: TRBJ1-2

CDR3 protein: CASSKRQGAGEQF
CDR3 DNA: TGTGCTAGCAGCAAGAGGCAGGGGGCAGGGGAGCAGTTT
V gene: TRBV7-6
clone size: .
D gene: TRBD1
J gene: TRBJ2-3

CDR3 protein: CASSEWGTGARYEQYF
CDR3 DNA: TGCGCCAGCAGTGAGTGGGGGACAGGGGCCCGCTACGAGCAGTACTTC
V gene: TRBV10-1
clone size: few
D gene: TRBD1
J gene: TRBJ2-7

CDR3 protein: CASSPPGLAGGNEQFF
CDR3 DNA: TGTGCCAGCTCACCACCTGGACTAGCGGGGGGAAATGAGCAGTTCTTC
V gene: TRBV18
clone size: many
D gene: TRBD2
J gene: TRBJ2-1

CDR3 protein: CSAERGGTYGANVLTF
CDR3 DNA: TGCAGTGCTGAACGGGGGGGCACGTATGGGGCCAACGTCCTGACTTTC
V gene: TRBV20-1
clone size: once
D gene: TRBD2
J gene: TRBJ2-6

CDR3 protein: CASRIVRGQETQYF
CDR3 DNA: TGTGCCAGCAGAATAGTAAGGGGGCAAGAGACCCAGTACTTC
V gene: TRBV6-6
clone size: .
D gene: .
J gene: TRBJ2-5

CDR3 protein: CSSKRGNGNTQYF
CDR3 DNA: TGCAGCAGTAAAAGGGGTAATGGGAATACGCAGTATTTT
V gene: TRBV29-1
clone size: .
D gene: .
J gene: TRBJ2-3

CDR3 protein: CATSPRPDYNTPPHF
CDR3 DNA: TGTGCCACCAGCCCAAGGCCCGATTATAACACTCCCCCCCACTTT
V gene: TRBV2
clone size: .
D gene: .
J gene: TRBJ1-6

CDR3 protein: CSVGGTGTGDTQYF
CDR3 DNA: TGCAGCGTTGGTGGGACAGGGACAGGAGATACGCAGTATTTT
V gene: TRBV29-1
clone size: many
D gene: TRBD1
J gene: TRBJ2-3

CDR3 protein: CATREPGRVGQETQYF
CDR3 DNA: TGTGCCACCCGTGAACCTGGGCGGGTAGGGCAAGAGACCCAGTACTTC
V gene: TRBV10-3
clone size: few
D gene: .
J gene: TRBJ2-5

CDR3 protein: CASSYSSSGEETQYF
CDR3 DNA: TGTGCCAGCAGTTATTCTTCTAGCGGGGAAGAGACCCAGTACTTC
V gene: TRBV12-3/TRBV12-4
clone size: .
D gene: TRBD2
J gene: TRBJ2-5

CDR3 protein: CATGTGGVETQYF
CDR3 DNA: TGTGCCACCGGGACAGGGGGCGTGGAGACCCAGTACTTC
V gene: TRBV24-1
clone size: few
D gene: TRBD1
J gene: TRBJ2-5

CDR3 protein: CSARERNSTLLNSYEQYF
CDR3 DNA: TGCAGTGCTAGAGAACGCAACAGTACTCTTCTTAACTCCTACGAGCAGTACTTC
V gene: TRBV20-1
clone size: .
D gene: .
J gene: TRBJ2-7

CDR3 protein: CASSLAVTGTNEQFF
CDR3 DNA: TGTGCCAGCAGCTTAGCCGTGACAGGGACCAATGAGCAGTTCTTC
V gene: TRBV7-8
clone size: .
D gene: TRBD1
J gene: TRBJ2-1

CDR3 protein: CASSTTDREETQYF
CDR3 DNA: TGTGCCAGCAGCACCACGGACAGGGAAGAGACCCAGTACTTC
V gene: TRBV2
clone size: few
D gene: TRBD1
J gene: TRBJ2-5

CDR3 protein: CASSLKGLNPEAFF
CDR3 DNA: TGCGCCAGCAGCTTGAAAGGGTTAAACCCTGAAGCTTTCTTT
V gene: TRBV5-1
clone size: .
D gene: .
J gene: TRBJ1-1

CDR3 protein: CASSLAMRGLAHDQYF
CDR3 DNA: TGTGCCAGCAGCCTAGCCATGAGGGGCCTTGCACACGACCAGTACTTC
V gene: TRBV12-3/TRBV12-4
clone size: .
D gene: .
J gene: TRBJ2-7

CDR3 protein: CSARGTSGHNEQFF
CDR3 DNA: TGCAGTGCTAGAGGGACTAGCGGGCACAATGAGCAGTTCTTC
V gene: TRBV20-1
clone size: .
D gene: TRBD2
J gene: TRBJ2-1

CDR3 protein: CAILQAGGYGYTF
CDR3 DNA: TGTGCCATCCTCCAGGCCGGGGGCTATGGCTACACCTTC
V gene: TRBV10-3
clone size: .
D gene: .
J gene: TRBJ1-2

CDR3 protein: CASRSGQGRADTQYF
CDR3 DNA: TGTGCCAGTAGATCGGGACAGGGGCGCGCAGATACGCAGTATTTT
V gene: TRBV19
clone size: .
D gene: TRBD1
J gene: TRBJ2-3

CDR3 protein: CASSPTSTEIKDTQYF
CDR3 DNA: TGTGCCAGCAGCCCAACCAGCACAGAAATCAAAGATACGCAGTATTTT
V gene: TRBV7-7
clone size: .
D gene: .
J gene: TRBJ2-3

CDR3 protein: CASRLGQGRGNSPLHF
CDR3 DNA: TGTGCCAGCAGGCTAGGACAGGGGCGTGGGAATTCACCCCTCCACTTT
V gene: TRBV5-8
clone size: .
D gene: TRBD1
J gene: TRBJ1-6

CDR3 protein: CAISRDTSSANGYTF
CDR3 DNA: TGTGCCATCAGTCGGGACACGAGTTCAGCAAATGGCTACACCTTC
V gene: TRBV10-3
clone size: .
D gene: .
J gene: TRBJ1-2

CDR3 protein: CASSIAGGGTDTQYF
CDR3 DNA: TGTGCCAGTAGTATAGCGGGGGGGGGCACAGATACGCAGTATTTT
V gene: TRBV19
clone size: .
D gene: TRBD2
J gene: TRBJ2-3

CDR3 protein: CASSYTTGYCHTQYF
CDR3 DNA: TGTGCCAGCAGCTACACGACAGGCTACTGCCATACGCAGTATTTT
V gene: TRBV2
clone size: .
D gene: .
J gene: TRBJ2-3

CDR3 protein: CASTRSGGGPGERHF
CDR3 DNA: TGTGCCAGCACCCGGTCCGGTGGGGGCCCCGGGGAGCGGCATTTT
V gene: TRBV7-2
clone size: .
D gene: .
J gene: TRBJ1-5

CDR3 protein: CASSPEFFDTGETSF
CDR3 DNA: TGTGCCAGCAGCCCCGAGTTTTTTGATACCGGGGAGACGTCTTTT
V gene: TRBV2
clone size: .
D gene: .
J gene: TRBJ2-2

CDR3 protein: CASSGVGGRAVWQYF
CDR3 DNA: TGTGCCAGCAGCGGTGTAGGGGGGAGAGCGGTATGGCAGTATTTT
V gene: TRBV13
clone size: once
D gene: .
J gene: TRBJ2-3

CDR3 protein: CASSLQGADTPLHF
CDR3 DNA: TGTGCCAGCAGCTTACAGGGGGCTGATACACCCCTCCACTTC
V gene: TRBV5-4
clone size: .
D gene: TRBD1
J gene: TRBJ1-6

CDR3 protein: CASGLAHGDSEGEAFF
CDR3 DNA: TGTGCTAGTGGTTTGGCACATGGGGACAGTGAGGGAGAAGCTTTCTTT
V gene: TRBV12-5
clone size: few
D gene: TRBD1
J gene: TRBJ1-1

CDR3 protein: CASSKESRGKGNTIYF
CDR3 DNA: TGTGCCAGCAGCAAAGAGTCCAGGGGGAAAGGAAACACCATATATTTT
V gene: TRBV9
clone size: .
D gene: TRBD1
J gene: TRBJ1-3

CDR3 protein: CASTLLGDSGANVLTF
CDR3 DNA: TGCGCCAGCACCCTCCTGGGCGACTCTGGGGCCAACGTCCTGACTTTC
V gene: TRBV5-1
clone size: many
D gene: .
J gene: TRBJ2-6

CDR3 protein: CASSPRGGLWLHLVLTF
CDR3 DNA: TGTGCCAGCAGCCCAAGAGGGGGACTATGGCTACACCTTGTCCTGACTTTC
V gene: TRBV7-9
clone size: .
D gene: .
J gene: TRBJ2-6

CDR3 protein: CASFRRGRDGYTF
CDR3 DNA: TGTGCCAGTTTTCGGCGGGGGCGAGATGGCTACACCTTC
V gene: TRBV19
clone size: .
D gene: .
J gene: TRBJ1-2

CDR3 protein: CASSITGQGQTNTGELFF
CDR3 DNA: TGCGCCAGCAGCATCACCGGACAGGGCCAGACGAACACCGGGGAGCTGTTTTTT
V gene: TRBV5-1
clone size: many
D gene: TRBD1
J gene: TRBJ2-2

CDR3 protein: CASSPQGDSPPHF
CDR3 DNA: TGTGCCAGCAGCCCCCAGGGCGATTCACCCCCCCACTTT
V gene: TRBV9
clone size: .
D gene: .
J gene: TRBJ1-6

CDR3 protein: CASSQIIGNYGYTF
CDR3 DNA: TGCGCCAGCAGCCAAATTATAGGGAACTATGGCTACACCTTC
V gene: TRBV4-1
clone size: many
D gene: .
J gene: TRBJ1-2

CDR3 protein: CASSLSGRGAVFRF
CDR3 DNA: TGTGCCAGCAGCTTATCAGGGAGAGGGGCCGTCTTTAGATTC
V gene: TRBV7-2
clone size: .
D gene: .
J gene: TRBJ2-6

CDR3 protein: CASSPGLAGHPETQYF
CDR3 DNA: TGTGCCAGCAGCCCGGGACTAGCGGGCCACCCAGAGACCCAGTACTTC
V gene: TRBV12-3/TRBV12-4
clone size: .
D gene: TRBD2
J gene: TRBJ2-5

CDR3 protein: CASRPARVRPTYQPQHF
CDR3 DNA: TGTGCCAGCAGACCAGCTCGGGTCCGCCCAACTTATCAGCCCCAGCATTTT
V gene: TRBV12-5
clone size: .
D gene: .
J gene: TRBJ1-5